This is a list of T cell receptor beta chains from one sample in a study of OX40 agonist ivuxolimab in advanced cancers. Profiled with immunoSEQ multiplex PCR; TCRdb holds only in-frame clones, not every one. The sample lists some 62,000 clones, 85% occurring once. The sample in question was CD4+ or CD8+ T cells sorted from blood, obtained in a trial of the OX40 agonist ivuxolimab. Every receptor here comes from an adult with an advanced solid tumor such as melanoma, head and neck, liver or kidney cancer. CDR3s include the opening cysteine and the closing phenylalanine or tryptophan. Fields, in order: J gene, clone size, V gene, D gene, CDR3 protein, CDR3 DNA. A D gene is named only where the DNA matches it firmly. A clone size is listed for some rows: how often the clone was seen (once, few, many), or a class if it is expanded.

TRBJ2-7 - TRBV6-5 TRBD2 CATKTGTSSYEQYF TGTGCCACCAAAACCGGGACTAGCTCCTACGAGCAGTACTTC
TRBJ2-5 - TRBV7-3 TRBD2 CASSLIGGRETQYF TGTGCCAGCAGCTTAATAGGCGGGAGAGAGACCCAGTACTTC
TRBJ2-1 few TRBV4-1 TRBD2 CASSQGGTGGLAGNEQFF TGCGCCAGCAGCCAAGGTGGAACGGGGGGACTAGCCGGTAATGAGCAGTTCTTC
TRBJ1-4 - TRBV6-5 - CASGGGNEKLFF TGTGCCAGCGGCGGTGGAAATGAAAAACTGTTTTTT
TRBJ1-6 - TRBV30 TRBD1 CAWSNRGNSPLHF TGTGCCTGGAGTAACAGGGGCAATTCACCCCTCCACTTT
TRBJ2-3 - TRBV11-2 TRBD2 CASSFSREGTSGRTDTQYF TGTGCCAGCAGCTTTAGCAGGGAAGGGACTAGCGGGAGGACAGATACGCAGTATTTT
TRBJ1-2 few TRBV6-5 TRBD1 CATSDRPHYGYTF TGTGCCACCTCGGACAGGCCCCACTATGGCTACACCTTC
TRBJ1-1 - TRBV19 - CASSWAQGGEAFF TGTGCCAGTAGCTGGGCCCAGGGTGGTGAAGCTTTCTTT
TRBJ2-1 - TRBV6-1 - CASSGLIDSYNEQFF TGTGCCAGCAGCGGACTAATCGATTCCTACAATGAGCAGTTCTTC
TRBJ2-1 once TRBV9 TRBD2 CVSSQGLAGDNEQFF TGTGTCAGCAGCCAAGGACTAGCGGGAGACAATGAGCAGTTCTTC
TRBJ2-1 few TRBV6-4 - CASSATDDGFDEQFF TGTGCCAGCAGTGCAACGGACGACGGATTCGATGAGCAGTTCTTC
TRBJ2-1 once TRBV6-5 - CASSYVSREGEQFF TGTGCCAGCAGTTACGTCTCGCGGGAAGGTGAGCAGTTCTTC
TRBJ1-1 - TRBV7-8 TRBD1 CASSPPLRYRGPNTEAFF TGTGCCAGCAGCCCCCCTCTCAGGTATAGGGGGCCGAACACTGAAGCTTTCTTT
TRBJ1-3 - TRBV9 - CASSPTPGQSGNTIYF TGTGCCAGCAGCCCGACCCCGGGGCAAAGTGGAAACACCATATATTTT
TRBJ1-1 - TRBV4-2 - CASSQEVYEQNTEAFF TGTGCCAGCAGCCAAGAAGTTTATGAACAGAACACTGAAGCTTTCTTT
TRBJ2-5 - TRBV6-1 - CASSERGGTAAQYF TGTGCCAGCAGTGAAAGGGGCGGGACGGCAGCCCAGTACTTC
TRBJ2-2 - TRBV10-3 TRBD2 CAISGSGRAAGELFF TGTGCCATCAGCGGGAGCGGGAGGGCCGCCGGGGAGCTGTTTTTT
TRBJ1-1 - TRBV6-6 - CASIPAGYSTEAFF TGTGCCAGCATCCCGGCTGGTTATAGTACTGAAGCTTTCTTT
TRBJ1-1 - TRBV27 TRBD1 CASSLSPEGAPTEAFF TGTGCCAGCAGTTTATCACCCGAGGGGGCCCCCACTGAAGCTTTCTTT
TRBJ2-1 - TRBV5-1 - CASSSTGGVYNEQFF TGCGCCAGCAGCAGTACAGGGGGGGTCTACAATGAGCAGTTCTTC
TRBJ2-7 few TRBV28 - CASRDELEYEQYF TGTGCCAGCAGGGACGAGCTAGAGTACGAGCAGTACTTC
TRBJ2-6 - TRBV28 - CASSPWGLGANVLTF TGTGCCAGCAGCCCATGGGGTTTGGGGGCCAACGTCCTGACTTTC
TRBJ2-2 - TRBV30 - CAWSVAYGGTGELFF TGTGCCTGGAGTGTTGCCTACGGCGGGACCGGGGAGCTGTTTTTT
TRBJ1-1 - TRBV7-2 - CASSLGPANTEAFF TGTGCCAGCAGCTTGGGGCCGGCGAACACTGAAGCTTTCTTT
TRBJ2-3 once TRBV5-1 - CASSQTGLGDGDTQYF TGCGCCAGCAGCCAAACGGGACTCGGGGACGGAGATACGCAGTATTTT
TRBJ2-2 - TRBV5-1 - CASRPFHRTNTGELFF TGCGCCAGCAGACCGTTCCACAGGACGAACACCGGGGAGCTGTTTTTT
TRBJ2-3 - TRBV9 - CASSVATDTQYF TGTGCCAGCAGCGTAGCTACGGATACGCAGTATTTT
TRBJ2-5 - TRBV7-8 TRBD1 CASRLDGMTGIETQYF TGTGCCAGCAGGCTGGATGGGATGACAGGGATTGAGACCCAGTACTTC
TRBJ1-6 - TRBV10-3 - CAIKTGSSYNSPLHF TGTGCCATTAAGACCGGGAGCTCCTATAATTCACCCCTCCACTTT
TRBJ2-1 - TRBV15 - CATSTQDRGAGPYNEQFF TGTGCCACCAGCACTCAAGATCGGGGGGCTGGGCCCTACAATGAGCAGTTCTTC
TRBJ2-1 - TRBV5-1 TRBD2 CASSLVGLSNNEQFF TGCGCCAGCAGCTTGGTGGGACTATCCAACAATGAGCAGTTCTTC
TRBJ2-3 few TRBV11-2 - CASSLDTQYF TGTGCCAGCAGCTTAGATACGCAGTATTTT
TRBJ2-1 - TRBV7-6 TRBD2 CASSSPSGSYEQFF TGTGCCAGCAGCTCCCCTAGCGGCTCGTATGAGCAGTTCTTC
TRBJ2-6 - TRBV29-1 TRBD1 CSVIVYGTAGANVLTF TGCAGCGTTATTGTTTACGGGACAGCTGGGGCCAACGTCCTGACTTTC
TRBJ2-7 - TRBV6-6 - CASSYGPAYEQYF TGTGCCAGCAGTTATGGCCCCGCCTACGAGCAGTACTTC
TRBJ2-5 - TRBV7-9 - CASSLRHRETQYF TGTGCCAGCAGCTTAAGGCACAGAGAGACCCAGTACTTC
TRBJ1-1 - TRBV2 - CASTRQLTDRAFF TGTGCCAGCACAAGACAGCTAACGGATAGGGCTTTCTTT
TRBJ1-1 - TRBV27 - CASSLMAGTEAFF TGTGCCAGCAGTCTCATGGCGGGGACTGAAGCTTTCTTT
TRBJ2-5 - TRBV4-2 TRBD1 CASSQDPSTGESETQYF TGTGCCAGCAGCCAAGACCCGTCGACAGGGGAAAGTGAGACCCAGTACTTC
TRBJ2-2 - TRBV2 - CASTGTTNTGELFF TGTGCCAGCACCGGGACAACGAACACCGGGGAGCTGTTTTTT
TRBJ2-7 - TRBV5-4 - CASRTGSNEQYF TGTGCCAGCAGGACGGGGAGCAACGAGCAGTACTTC
TRBJ2-7 - TRBV28 - CASYNQGRSYEQYF TGTGCCAGCTATAACCAGGGGAGGAGCTACGAGCAGTACTTC
TRBJ2-1 once TRBV6-6 - CAGSPSPIGNEQFF TGTGCCGGCAGCCCCTCCCCTATCGGCAATGAGCAGTTCTTC
TRBJ2-4 - TRBV5-8 - CASSLGELAKNIQYF TGTGCCAGCAGCTTAGGAGAACTAGCCAAAAACATTCAGTACTTC
TRBJ1-1 - TRBV5-1 - CASSLVGGGNTEAFF TGCGCCAGCAGCTTGGTCGGGGGCGGAAACACTGAAGCTTTCTTT